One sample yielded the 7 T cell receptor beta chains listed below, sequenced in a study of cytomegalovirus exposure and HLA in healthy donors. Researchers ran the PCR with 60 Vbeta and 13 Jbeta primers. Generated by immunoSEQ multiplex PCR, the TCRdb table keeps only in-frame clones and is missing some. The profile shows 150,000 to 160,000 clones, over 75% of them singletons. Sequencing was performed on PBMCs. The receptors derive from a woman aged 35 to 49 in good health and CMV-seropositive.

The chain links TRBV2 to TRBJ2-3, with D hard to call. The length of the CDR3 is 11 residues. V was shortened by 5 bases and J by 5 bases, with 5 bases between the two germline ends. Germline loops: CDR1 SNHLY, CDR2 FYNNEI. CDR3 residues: CASSTRDTQYF. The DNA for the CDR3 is TGTGCCAGCAGTACCAGAGATACGCAGTATTTT.

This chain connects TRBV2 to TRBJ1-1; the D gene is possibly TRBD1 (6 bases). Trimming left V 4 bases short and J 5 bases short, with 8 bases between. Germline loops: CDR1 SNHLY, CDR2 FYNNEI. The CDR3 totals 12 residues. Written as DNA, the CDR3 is TGTGCCAGCAGTGTGGGGGCAACTGAAGCTTTCTTT. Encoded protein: CASSVGATEAFF.

CDR3 nucleotide sequence: TGTGCCAGCTTGGGCAGGCTCTCTGGAAACACCATATATTTT. It is translated as CASLGRLSGNTIYF. The chain is built from TRBV28 and TRBJ1-3; the D is unclear. The CDR3 has 14 amino acids. Trimming removed 8 bases from V and 0 bases from J, with 11 bases in between. Germline assignment: CDR1 MDHEN and CDR2 SYDVKM.

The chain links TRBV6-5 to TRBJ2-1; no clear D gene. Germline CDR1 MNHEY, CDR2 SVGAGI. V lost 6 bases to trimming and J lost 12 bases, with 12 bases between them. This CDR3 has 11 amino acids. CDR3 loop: CASRGDVVQFF. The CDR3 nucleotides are TGTGCCAGCAGGGGCGATGTTGTGCAGTTCTTC.

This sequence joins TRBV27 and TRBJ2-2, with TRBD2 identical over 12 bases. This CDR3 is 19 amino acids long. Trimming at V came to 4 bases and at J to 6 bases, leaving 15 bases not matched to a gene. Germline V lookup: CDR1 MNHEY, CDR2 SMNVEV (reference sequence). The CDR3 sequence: CASSSRRFASGRVAGELFF. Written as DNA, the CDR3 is TGTGCCAGCAGTTCCCGTCGTTTTGCTAGCGGGAGGGTGGCCGGGGAGCTGTTTTTT.

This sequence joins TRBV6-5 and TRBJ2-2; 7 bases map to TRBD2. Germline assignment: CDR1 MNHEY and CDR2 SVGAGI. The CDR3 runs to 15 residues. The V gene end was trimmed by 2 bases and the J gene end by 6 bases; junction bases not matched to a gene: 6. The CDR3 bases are TGTGCCAGCAGTTACGGCGGGAGTTTTTCCGGGGAGCTGTTTTTT. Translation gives CASSYGGSFSGELFF.

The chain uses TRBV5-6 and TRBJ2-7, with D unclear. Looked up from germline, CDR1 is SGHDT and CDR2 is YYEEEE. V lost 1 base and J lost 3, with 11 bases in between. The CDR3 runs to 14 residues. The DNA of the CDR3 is TGTGCCAGCAGCTTGCCAGGTAAAGTCTACGAGCAGTACTTC. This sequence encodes CASSLPGKVYEQYF. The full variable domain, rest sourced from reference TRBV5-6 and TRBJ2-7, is DAGVTQSPTHLIKTRGQQVTLRCSPKSGHDTVSWYQQALGQGPQFIFQYYEEEERQRGNFPDRFSGHQFPNYSSELNVNALLLGDSALYLCASSLPGKVYEQYFGPGTRLTVT.